The 25 T cell receptor beta chains presented below share a single source sample, sequenced in a study of cytotoxic CD8 clonotypes in ibrutinib-treated CLL. The table came from immunoSEQ multiplex PCR; TCRdb's copy has only in-frame clones and leaves some out. The sample holds about 140,000 clones, 60% to 80% seen once. The specimen was PBMCs, collected after 12 months of ibrutinib treatment. Source of these receptors: a human donor with chronic lymphocytic leukemia.

The rearrangement joins TRBV5-1 to TRBJ2-2, with 7 bases that match TRBD2. Unmatched junction bases numbered 12, after V lost 4 bases and J lost 3 bases. This CDR3 contains 17 residues. Per the germline V gene, CDR1 is SGHRS and CDR2 is YFSETQ. CDR3 bases: TGCGCCAGCAGCCGCTGGGGGGGAATGGTAGACACCGGGGAGCTGTTTTTT. It translates to CASSRWGGMVDTGELFF. The entire variable domain, with the rest obtained from reference TRBV5-1 and TRBJ2-2, is as follows: KAGVTQTPRYLIKTRGQQVTLSCSPISGHRSVSWYQQTPGQGLQFLFEYFSETQRNKGNFPGRFSGRQFSNSRSEMNVSTLELGDSALYLCASSRWGGMVDTGELFFGEGSRLTVL.

The V and J genes are TRBV28 and TRBJ1-2; D not certain. Germline CDR1 is MDHEN and CDR2 is SYDVKM. CDR3 length equals 14 residues. Trimming removed 3 bases at V and 5 bases at J, with 13 bases between. CDR3 region: CASSLVSLGYGYTF. For the CDR3, the DNA is TGTGCCAGCAGTTTGGTGTCCCTGGGGTATGGCTACACCTTC.

The chain recombines TRBV28 with TRBJ1-6; the D is unclear. This CDR3 is 11 amino acids long. V was cut by 5 bases and J by 10 bases, with 6 bases left in between. Germline values: CDR1 MDHEN, CDR2 SYDVKM. The CDR3 reads CASSDTSPLHF. CDR3 coding DNA: TGTGCCAGCAGTGACACATCACCCCTCCACTTT.

The chain uses TRBV5-6 and TRBJ1-2; possible D gene TRBD1, 5 bases. Germline loops: CDR1 SGHDT, CDR2 YYEEEE. This CDR3 is built from 15 residues. Trimming shortened V by 0 bases and J by 10 bases, and 19 bases separated the two germline ends. The CDR3 DNA is TGTGCCAGCAGCTTGGCGCTCGGGCAGGGCAAGGACTACACCTTC. This encodes CASSLALGQGKDYTF.

This clone was detected only once. The CDR3 nucleotides are TGCGCCAGCAGGTGGGGCGGAAGCACAGATACGCAGTATTTT. This translates into CASRWGGSTDTQYF. The chain has TRBV5-1 and TRBJ2-3, with D maybe TRBD1 (5 bases). The CDR3 is made up of 14 amino acids. CDR1 and CDR2 from the germline V gene are SGHRS and YFSETQ. Trimming left V 5 bases short and J 0 bases short, with 10 bases between.

This chain connects TRBV9 to TRBJ2-3; 7 bases fit TRBD2. CDR3 length: 15 amino acids. V lost 0 bases, J lost 2 bases, and 3 bases stayed unmatched. Germline CDR1 SGDLS, CDR2 YYNGEE. CDR3 in amino acids: CASSVGGTNTDTQYF. CDR3 nucleotides: TGTGCCAGCAGCGTAGGAGGGACTAACACAGATACGCAGTATTTT. Based on the CDR3 plus reference TRBV9 and TRBJ2-3, the full variable domain is DSGVTQTPKHLITATGQRVTLRCSPRSGDLSVYWYQQSLDQGLQFLIQYYNGEERAKGNILERFSAQQFPDLHSELNLSSLELGDSALYFCASSVGGTNTDTQYFGPGTRLTVL.

The chain joins TRBV6-1 to TRBJ1-2; D unresolved. The CDR3 contains 15 residues. Germline CDR1 and CDR2: MNHNS and SASEGT. Trimming cost V 5 bases and J 8 bases, with 21 bases left between them. CDR3 nucleotide sequence: TGTGCCAGCAGTTCCTTGCTTGGGTCTGCGGGCGGCTACACCTTC. Translation: CASSSLLGSAGGYTF.

In this sample, this clone turned up once. V usage is TRBV10-3 and J usage is TRBJ1-1, with unresolved D. CDR1 and CDR2 (germline): ENHRY, SYGVKD. CDR3 size: 12 residues. The V end lost 3 bases, the J end lost 9 bases, and 11 bases lay between the germline ends. The CDR3 loop reads CAISDGQTQAFF. Here the CDR3 DNA reads TGTGCCATCAGTGACGGGCAAACACAAGCTTTCTTT.

This chain uses TRBV28 with TRBJ2-7; no clear D. From germline, CDR1 is MDHEN and CDR2 SYDVKM. The CDR3 covers 15 residues. V lost 2 bases and J 0 bases, leaving 11 bases between the germline ends. The CDR3 bases are TGTGCCAGCAGTTTACGTGGGTTGGGCTCCTACGAGCAGTACTTC. It codes for CASSLRGLGSYEQYF.

J is TRBJ1-3 and V is TRBV28; 7 positions agree with TRBD1. The trim removed 6 bases at V and 0 bases at J, leaving 5 bases unmatched. Germline CDR1 is MDHEN and CDR2 is SYDVKM. The CDR3 spans 15 residues. CDR3 in amino acids: CASRTDRISGNTIYF. The CDR3 DNA follows: TGTGCCAGCAGGACGGACAGGATCTCTGGAAACACCATATATTTT.

On this clone: The sample has other DNA sequences that encode this CDR3 too. The chain joins TRBV28 to TRBJ2-5; D is perhaps TRBD2 (6 bases). Trimming took 2 bases from V and 4 from J, leaving 11 bases between them. There are 14 residues in the CDR3. Germline loops: CDR1 MDHEN, CDR2 SYDVKM. CDR3 loop: CASSLGGLGETQYF. In DNA, the CDR3 is TGTGCCAGCAGTTTAGGAGGGTTGGGAGAGACCCAGTACTTC.

The rearrangement uses TRBV30 and TRBJ2-1, with D possibly TRBD2 on 5 matching bases. Germline values: CDR1 GTSNPN, CDR2 SVGIG (reference sequence). CDR3 length equals 14 residues. The germline V and J ends were trimmed by 0 bases and 4 bases, with 10 bases remaining between them. CDR3 loop: CAWSVAVEYNEQFF. The CDR3 DNA sequence: TGTGCCTGGAGTGTAGCGGTAGAATACAATGAGCAGTTCTTC.

This chain links TRBV21-1 with TRBJ2-5; TRBD2, the table's D call, was not compared with the DNA. TRBV21-1 is flagged as a pseudogene. CDR3 length: 13 amino acids. DNA of the CDR3: TGTGCCAGCAGCCGCGGCGAAGGAGAGACCCAGTACTTC. Translation gives CASSRGEGETQYF.

The chain uses TRBV29-1 and TRBJ2-1, with 9 bases identical to TRBD1. Trimming cost V 3 bases and J 1 base; bases outside gene matches: 4. The CDR3 contains 15 residues. From germline, CDR1 is SQVTM and CDR2 ANQGSEA. CDR3 loop: CSVEAGQGSYNEQFF. Written as DNA, the CDR3 is TGCAGCGTTGAGGCGGGACAGGGTTCCTACAATGAGCAGTTCTTC.

The chain links TRBV15 to TRBJ2-7, with 8 nucleotides matching TRBD2. CDR1 LNHNV and CDR2 YYDKDF come from the germline V gene (reference sequence). V lost 3 bases, J lost 4 bases, and 8 bases stayed unmatched. The CDR3 extends over 15 amino acids. The CDR3 DNA is TGTGCCACCAGCAGGATGGCGGGGGGAAATTACGAGCAGTACTTC. Its translation is CATSRMAGGNYEQYF.

The chain recombines TRBV5-1 with TRBJ2-3; 10 bases are a match to TRBD2. From germline, CDR1 is SGHRS and CDR2 YFSETQ. V gave up 2 bases and J gave up 2 bases; unmatched junction bases: 8. This CDR3 has 17 amino acids. The DNA for the CDR3 is TGCGCCAGCAGCTTACCCGGGACTAGCGACCTCACAGATACGCAGTATTTT. This encodes CASSLPGTSDLTDTQYF.

The V gene is TRBV18, the J gene TRBJ2-7; D unresolved. The germline V gene encodes CDR1 KGHSH and CDR2 LQKENI. There are 13 residues in the CDR3. Trimming cost V 3 bases and J 0 bases, with 6 bases left between them. CDR3 sequence reads: CASSPGPSYEQYF. CDR3 bases: TGTGCCAGCTCACCCGGCCCCTCCTACGAGCAGTACTTC.

V gene TRBV27 combines with J gene TRBJ1-5; D possibly corresponds to TRBD1 (5 bases). Germline V lookup: CDR1 MNHEY, CDR2 SMNVEV (reference sequence). CDR3 length: 13 amino acids. Trimming stripped 4 bases from V and 9 bases from J, with 13 bases between. The CDR3: CASSSPRGGPQHF. The CDR3 bases are TGTGCCAGCAGTTCCCCGCGGGGGGGGCCCCAGCATTTT.

This clone appeared a single time. The V gene is TRBV28, the J gene TRBJ2-7; 11 bases are a match to TRBD2. The CDR3 totals 16 residues. V lost 5 bases and J lost 7; bases outside the gene matches: 13. Germline V lookup: CDR1 MDHEN, CDR2 SYDVKM. The CDR3 bases are TGTGCCAGCAGTACCCCGGGACTAGCGGTCTTTGGGGAGCAGTACTTC. Translation: CASSTPGLAVFGEQYF.

The genes are TRBV6-1 and TRBJ1-5; TRBD1 agrees at 7 bases. Trimming cost V 2 bases and J 7 bases; bases outside gene matches: 8. CDR1 MNHNS and CDR2 SASEGT come from the germline V gene. CDR3 length: 15 amino acids. The CDR3 spells CASSERGPRDQPQHF. Written as DNA, the CDR3 is TGTGCCAGCAGTGAAAGGGGGCCGAGGGACCAGCCCCAGCATTTT.

The CDR3 loop reads CAISDGGTSTDTQYF. CDR3 nucleotide sequence: TGTGCCATCAGTGACGGGGGGACTAGCACAGATACGCAGTATTTT. This chain uses TRBV10-3 with TRBJ2-3; TRBD2 agrees at 7 bases. V lost 3 bases, J lost 0 bases, and 3 bases stayed unmatched. CDR1 is ENHRY and CDR2 is SYGVKD in the germline V gene. There are 15 residues in the CDR3.

The chain combines TRBV18 with TRBJ2-7, with TRBD1 matching 7 bases. Germline loops: CDR1 KGHSH, CDR2 LQKENI. CDR3 length: 16 residues. With V trimmed by 5 bases and J by 1 base, 11 bases remained unmatched. This chain's CDR3 is CASSDPGGQRSYEQYF. CDR3 coding DNA: TGTGCCAGCTCAGACCCAGGGGGACAGAGGTCCTACGAGCAGTACTTC. The entire variable domain, with the rest obtained from reference TRBV18 and TRBJ2-7, is as follows: NAGVMQNPRHLVRRRGQEARLRCSPMKGHSHVYWYRQLPEEGLKFMVYLQKENIIDESGMPKERFSAEFPKEGPSILRIQQVVRGDSAAYFCASSDPGGQRSYEQYFGPGTRLTVT.

This clone was found once. The chain employs TRBV9 and TRBJ2-1; D is possibly TRBD1 (6 bases). This CDR3 comprises 14 residues. Trimming removed 8 bases at V and 2 bases at J, with 14 bases between. The germline CDR1 and CDR2 sequences are SGDLS and YYNGEE. CDR3 loop: CASVRGTTYNEQFF. In DNA form, the CDR3 reads TGTGCCAGTGTAAGGGGGACGACCTACAATGAGCAGTTCTTC.

The rearrangement joins TRBV28 to TRBJ2-1; maybe TRBD1 (5 bases). The germline CDR1 and CDR2 sequences are MDHEN and SYDVKM. V lost 7 bases, J lost 8 bases, and 12 bases lay in between. CDR3 size: 12 residues. The CDR3 sequence: CASNLLGHEQFF. CDR3 sequence (DNA): TGTGCCAGCAACCTTCTGGGGCATGAGCAGTTCTTC.

V is TRBV11-2 and J is TRBJ2-2; no clear D gene. V lost 2 bases to trimming and J lost 0 bases, with 10 bases between them. The CDR3 sequence is 16 residues long. CDR1 is SGHAT and CDR2 is FQNNGV in the germline V gene. The CDR3 sequence: CASSLRRPANTGELFF. In DNA, the CDR3 is TGTGCCAGCAGCTTACGCAGGCCCGCGAACACCGGGGAGCTGTTTTTT.